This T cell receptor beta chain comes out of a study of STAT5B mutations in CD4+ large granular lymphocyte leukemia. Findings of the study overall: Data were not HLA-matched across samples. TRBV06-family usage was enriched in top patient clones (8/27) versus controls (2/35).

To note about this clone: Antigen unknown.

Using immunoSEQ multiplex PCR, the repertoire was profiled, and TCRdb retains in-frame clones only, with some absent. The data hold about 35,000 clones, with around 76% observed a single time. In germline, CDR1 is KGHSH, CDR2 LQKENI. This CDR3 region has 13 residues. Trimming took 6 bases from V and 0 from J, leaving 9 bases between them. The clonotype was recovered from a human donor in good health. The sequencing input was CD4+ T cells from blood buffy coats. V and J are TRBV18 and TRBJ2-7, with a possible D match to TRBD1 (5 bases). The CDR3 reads CASSLQGSYEQYF. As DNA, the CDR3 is TGTGCCAGCTCCCTCCAGGGCTCCTACGAGCAGTACTTC.